The rows below give T cell receptor beta chains drawn from one sample of a study of T-cell memory formation after mild COVID-19. TCRdb reprocessed the 5' RACE reads with MiXCR, giving one entry per CDR3 protein. In the table there are 450,000 to 650,000 distinct CDR3 sequences, roughly 18% of which are singletons. The sequenced material came from PBMCs or a T cell subset sorted from them (not recorded which). The receptors derive from an adult woman who had mild COVID-19 (a few samples of this study predate the infection). Cell type and time point are not known. Each CDR3 is given with its conserved first and last residue. D genes are given only for firm matches. The size entry is marked missing in some rows and otherwise reads once, few, many or a size class.

v_call: TRBV7-2; d_call: TRBD2; clone_size: -; j_call: TRBJ2-3; cdr3_aa: CASTTPGREGPRDTQYF; cdr3_nt: TGTGCCAGCACCACCCCCGGGCGGGAGGGCCCCAGAGATACGCAGTATTTT
v_call: TRBV25-1; d_call: TRBD1; clone_size: -; j_call: TRBJ2-3; cdr3_aa: CASSRQGHSTDTQYF; cdr3_nt: TGTGCCAGCAGCAGACAGGGACATAGCACAGATACGCAGTATTTT
v_call: TRBV15; d_call: -; clone_size: -; j_call: TRBJ2-5; cdr3_aa: CATSRDGGIAGETQYF; cdr3_nt: TGTGCCACCAGCAGAGATGGGGGCATCGCGGGGGAGACCCAGTACTTC
v_call: TRBV29-1; d_call: -; clone_size: -; j_call: TRBJ1-2; cdr3_aa: CSVEDPRRVYGYTF; cdr3_nt: TGCAGCGTTGAAGATCCGCGCAGGGTTTATGGCTACACCTTC
v_call: TRBV5-1; d_call: TRBD1; clone_size: many; j_call: TRBJ1-1; cdr3_aa: CASSGQVSNTEAFF; cdr3_nt: TGCGCCAGCAGCGGACAGGTCTCGAACACTGAAGCTTTCTTT
v_call: TRBV18; d_call: -; clone_size: few; j_call: TRBJ1-1; cdr3_aa: CASSPTQGGGMNTEAFF; cdr3_nt: TGTGCCAGCTCACCAACGCAGGGCGGGGGCATGAACACTGAAGCTTTCTTT
v_call: TRBV19; d_call: TRBD2; clone_size: many; j_call: TRBJ2-1; cdr3_aa: CASSLRTSGGRGQFF; cdr3_nt: TGTGCCAGTAGCCTCAGGACTAGCGGGGGTCGAGGGCAGTTCTTC
v_call: TRBV7-9; d_call: TRBD2; clone_size: -; j_call: TRBJ2-7; cdr3_aa: CASSLGAGGPSHEQYF; cdr3_nt: TGTGCCAGCAGCTTAGGGGCGGGAGGGCCCTCGCACGAGCAGTACTTC
v_call: TRBV11-2; d_call: -; clone_size: -; j_call: TRBJ1-6; cdr3_aa: CASGRLGGNSPLHF; cdr3_nt: TGTGCCAGCGGCCGCCTCGGGGGGAATTCACCCCTCCACTTT
v_call: TRBV6-1; d_call: TRBD1; clone_size: -; j_call: TRBJ1-1; cdr3_aa: CASTNPGGGTEAFF; cdr3_nt: TGTGCCAGCACCAACCCAGGGGGCGGCACTGAAGCTTTCTTT
v_call: TRBV7-9; d_call: -; clone_size: few; j_call: TRBJ2-3; cdr3_aa: CAIPGGGFTDTQYF; cdr3_nt: TGTGCCATCCCCGGTGGGGGGTTCACAGATACGCAGTATTTT
v_call: TRBV9; d_call: -; clone_size: many; j_call: TRBJ2-2; cdr3_aa: CASSIPLDGRNTGELFF; cdr3_nt: TGTGCCAGCAGCATCCCACTTGACGGGCGGAACACCGGGGAGCTGTTTTTT
v_call: TRBV7-8; d_call: -; clone_size: -; j_call: TRBJ2-1; cdr3_aa: CASSSDRDPRAFF; cdr3_nt: TGTGCCAGCAGCTCCGACCGGGACCCACGAGCCTTCTTC
v_call: TRBV20-1; d_call: TRBD1; clone_size: once; j_call: TRBJ1-2; cdr3_aa: CSAWGQGGYGYTF; cdr3_nt: TGCAGTGCTTGGGGACAGGGGGGTTATGGCTACACCTTC
v_call: TRBV12-3/TRBV12-4; d_call: -; clone_size: few; j_call: TRBJ2-3; cdr3_aa: CASSLGSQGTDTQYF; cdr3_nt: TGTGCCAGCAGTTTGGGGAGTCAGGGAACAGATACGCAGTATTTT
v_call: TRBV12-3/TRBV12-4; d_call: TRBD2; clone_size: -; j_call: TRBJ2-2; cdr3_aa: CASSRLGTSLGTGELFF; cdr3_nt: TGTGCCAGCAGCCGCCTAGGGACTAGCCTGGGCACCGGGGAGCTGTTTTTT
v_call: TRBV5-1; d_call: TRBD2; clone_size: -; j_call: TRBJ2-1; cdr3_aa: CASSFGPSGNNEQFF; cdr3_nt: TGCGCCAGCAGCTTTGGGCCTAGCGGGAACAATGAGCAGTTCTTC
v_call: TRBV6-5; d_call: -; clone_size: -; j_call: TRBJ1-1; cdr3_aa: CASSLARGAEAFF; cdr3_nt: TGTGCCAGCAGTTTGGCCAGGGGCGCTGAAGCTTTCTTT
v_call: TRBV19; d_call: -; clone_size: -; j_call: TRBJ1-2; cdr3_aa: CASSISLRNYTF; cdr3_nt: TGTGCCAGTAGTATCTCCTTGAGAAACTACACCTTC
v_call: TRBV20-1; d_call: -; clone_size: -; j_call: TRBJ1-2; cdr3_aa: CSAGTGYYGYTF; cdr3_nt: TGCAGTGCTGGAACAGGGTACTATGGCTACACCTTC
v_call: TRBV3-1; d_call: TRBD1; clone_size: many; j_call: TRBJ2-1; cdr3_aa: CASSLGTGVSYNEQFF; cdr3_nt: TGTGCCAGCAGCCTCGGGACAGGAGTATCCTACAATGAGCAGTTCTTC
v_call: TRBV24-1; d_call: -; clone_size: once; j_call: TRBJ1-2; cdr3_aa: CATSDYPVDYGYTF; cdr3_nt: TGTGCCACCAGTGATTATCCAGTGGACTATGGCTACACCTTC
v_call: TRBV6-5; d_call: TRBD1; clone_size: -; j_call: TRBJ1-5; cdr3_aa: CASSDGTEDQPQHF; cdr3_nt: TGTGCCAGCAGTGACGGGACAGAGGATCAGCCCCAGCATTTT
v_call: TRBV20-1; d_call: TRBD2; clone_size: -; j_call: TRBJ2-1; cdr3_aa: CSAREALAGEGYNEQFF; cdr3_nt: TGCAGTGCTAGAGAGGCCCTAGCGGGAGAAGGTTACAATGAGCAGTTCTTC